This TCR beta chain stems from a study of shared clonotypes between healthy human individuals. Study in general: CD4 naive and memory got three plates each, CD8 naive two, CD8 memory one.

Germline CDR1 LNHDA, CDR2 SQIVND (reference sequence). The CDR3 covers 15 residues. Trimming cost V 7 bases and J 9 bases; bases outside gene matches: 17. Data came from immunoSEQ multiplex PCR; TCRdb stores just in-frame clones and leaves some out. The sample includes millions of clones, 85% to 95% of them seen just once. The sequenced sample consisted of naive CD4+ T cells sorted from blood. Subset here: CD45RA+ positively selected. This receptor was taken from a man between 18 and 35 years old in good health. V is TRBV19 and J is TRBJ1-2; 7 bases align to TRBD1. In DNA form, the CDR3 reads TGTGCCAGTAATCCGGACAGGTGGGCGATAGGGAGCTACACCTTC. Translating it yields CASNPDRWAIGSYTF.